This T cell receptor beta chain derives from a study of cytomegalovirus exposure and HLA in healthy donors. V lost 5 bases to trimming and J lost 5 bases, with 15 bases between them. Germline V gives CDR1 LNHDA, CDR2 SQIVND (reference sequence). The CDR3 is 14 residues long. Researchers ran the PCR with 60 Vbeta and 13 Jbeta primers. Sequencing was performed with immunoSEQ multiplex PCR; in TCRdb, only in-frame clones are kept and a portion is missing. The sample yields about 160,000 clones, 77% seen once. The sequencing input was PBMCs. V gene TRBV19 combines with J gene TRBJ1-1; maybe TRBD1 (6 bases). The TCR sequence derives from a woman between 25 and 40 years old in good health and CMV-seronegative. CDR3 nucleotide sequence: TGTGCCAGTAGTCGAGTGGGGGCGCGGACTGAAGCTTTCTTT. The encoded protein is CASSRVGARTEAFF.